The 16 T cell receptor beta chains in this list originate from one sample, sequenced in a study of T cells in Graves' hyperthyroidism and ophthalmopathy. Amplified TCR beta CDR3 regions derived from RNA transcripts. The HTBI primer set drove a first-round RT-PCR of the TCR CDR3. TCRdb re-analysed the multiplex PCR reads in MiXCR, keeping a single row per CDR3 protein. The table includes some 650,000 distinct CDR3 sequences, more than 15% detected once. Sequencing input: blood. The receptors stem from a woman in her thirties or forties with Graves' ophthalmopathy.

This clonotype was seen at least ten times. The rearrangement links TRBV12-3 or TRBV12-4 to TRBJ1-2; no clear D. V was clipped by 3 bases and J by 8 bases, with 13 bases between them. The CDR3 spans 13 residues. The CDR3 sequence is CASSLSQSTGYTF. CDR3 nucleotide sequence: TGTGCCAGCAGTTTGTCACAATCTACCGGCTACACCTTC.

This chain links TRBV7-8 with TRBJ2-6, with TRBD2 matching over 8 bases. J lost 0 bases, V lost 6 bases, and 7 bases had no gene match. This CDR3 region has 17 residues. CDR1 SGHVS and CDR2 FQNEAQ come from the germline V gene. The CDR3 DNA sequence: TGTGCCAGCAGGCGACTAGCGAGTAGCTCTGGGGCCAACGTCCTGACTTTC. Translated: CASRRLASSSGANVLTF.

The V and J genes are TRBV20-1 and TRBJ1-1, with TRBD1 identical over 7 bases. Germline V gene data show CDR1 as DFQATT and CDR2 as SNEGSKA (reference sequence). V trimming: 6 bases; J trimming: 7 bases; junction bases outside the gene matches: 17. The CDR3 contains 15 residues. In DNA form, the CDR3 reads TGCAGTGCCCAAGACTACAGGGGTGGGGGGATTGAAGCTTTCTTT. Its translation: CSAQDYRGGGIEAFF.

The V gene is TRBV30, the J gene TRBJ2-7; 8 nucleotides align to TRBD2. There are 14 residues in the CDR3. Germline V gene sequence: CDR1 GTSNPN, CDR2 SVGIG (reference sequence). With V trimmed by 3 bases and J by 2 bases, 6 bases remained unmatched. CDR3 in DNA: TGTGCCTGGAGGACTAGCGACCTTCCCTACGAGCAGTACTTC. Translated: CAWRTSDLPYEQYF.

J is TRBJ2-1 and V is TRBV7-9; 10 nucleotides line up with TRBD2. The junction had 7 bases not matched to a gene; V was cut back by 4 bases and J by 7 bases. This CDR3 is built from 15 residues. Germline V gene lookup returns CDR1 SEHNR and CDR2 FQNEAQ (reference sequence). The CDR3 region has the DNA TGTGCCAGCAGCTCCGGACTAGCGGAGTGGAATGAGCAGTTCTTC. This sequence encodes CASSSGLAEWNEQFF.

The rearrangement joins TRBV6-9 to TRBJ2-2; 10 positions match TRBD2. V was clipped by 3 bases and J by 0 bases; unmatched bases: 7. Germline values: CDR1 MNHGY, CDR2 SVAAGI. The CDR3 is 18 amino acids. The CDR3 loop is CASSYHSLAGTNTGELFF. As DNA, the CDR3 is TGTGCCAGCAGTTACCATTCACTAGCGGGGACGAACACCGGGGAGCTGTTTTTT.

This clonotype was seen at least ten times. The rearrangement joins TRBV7-9 to TRBJ2-3, with D possibly being TRBD1 (6 bases). The CDR3 has 15 residues. Trimming removed 1 base at V and 4 bases at J, with 12 bases between. Per germline, CDR1 SEHNR and CDR2 FQNEAQ (reference sequence). The DNA for the CDR3 is TGTGCCAGCAGCTTAGACAGGGAAATCGCAGATACGCAGTATTTT. This encodes CASSLDREIADTQYF. The full variable domain, completed using reference TRBV7-9 and TRBJ2-3, is DTGVSQNPRHKITKRGQNVTFRCDPISEHNRLYWYRQTLGQGPEFLTYFQNEAQLEKSRLLSDRFSAERPKGSFSTLEIQRTEQGDSAMYLCASSLDREIADTQYFGPGTRLTVL.

This clonotype was detected only a few times. The germline gene is not matched at one end of the junction; a read error may be the cause. J is TRBJ1-3 and V is TRBV29-1; no firm D call. Germline loops: CDR1 SQVTM, CDR2 ANQGSEA. The CDR3 covers 12 residues. CDR3 residues: CVAAFVENTIYF. CDR3 nucleotides: TGTGTGGCCGCCTTTGTGGAGAACACCATATATTTT.

The table lists this clonotype with many counts. J is TRBJ2-7 and V is TRBV28; D is undetermined. CDR1 and CDR2 (germline): MDHEN, SYDVKM. The CDR3 has 14 amino acids. V was shortened by 6 bases and J by 0 bases, with 12 bases between the two germline ends. This CDR3 reads CASSPGLDSYEQYF. The CDR3 DNA reads TGTGCCAGCAGCCCCGGTCTGGACTCCTACGAGCAGTACTTC.

This clonotype was picked up many times. V and J are TRBV7-3 and TRBJ2-5; 12 bases align to TRBD2. Trimming at V came to 5 bases and at J to 7 bases, leaving 11 bases not matched to a gene. The CDR3 length is 16 residues. The germline V gene encodes CDR1 SGHTA and CDR2 FQGTGA. In DNA form, the CDR3 reads TGTGCCAGCAGCCCCCGGCTAGCGGGGGGGGGTGGGACCCAGTACTTC. It encodes CASSPRLAGGGGTQYF.

This clonotype was counted ten times or more. The chain combines TRBV7-9 with TRBJ2-7; D is uncertain. CDR1 is SEHNR, CDR2 FQNEAQ, per germline (reference sequence). V lost 1 base, J lost 3 bases, and 10 bases lay in between. The CDR3 has 14 amino acids. CDR3 loop: CASSLGTKVYEQYF. The DNA of the CDR3 is TGTGCCAGCAGCTTAGGTACCAAAGTCTACGAGCAGTACTTC.

This clonotype was counted many times. The chain links TRBV29-1 to TRBJ2-7; D remains ambiguous. The CDR3 has 11 residues. The V and J ends lost 4 bases and 6 bases respectively, with 10 bases between them. CDR1 is SQVTM and CDR2 is ANQGSEA in the germline V gene. The CDR3 nucleotides read TGCAGCGTTGTTGGGGTAACCGAGCAGTACTTC. Its translation is CSVVGVTEQYF.

This clonotype showed up many times. This chain links TRBV27 with TRBJ1-2, with D possibly matching TRBD1 (6 bases). The CDR3 sequence is 13 residues long. Deletions cut 6 bases from V and 4 bases from J, with 12 bases between. Germline values: CDR1 MNHEY, CDR2 SMNVEV (reference sequence). This CDR3 is CASSTGTTYGYTF. The CDR3 DNA is TGTGCCAGCAGCACCGGGACAACCTATGGCTACACCTTC.

This clonotype was found many times. The chain couples TRBV20-1 to TRBJ2-1, with 10 bases identical to TRBD2. In germline, CDR1 is DFQATT, CDR2 SNEGSKA (reference sequence). The CDR3 spans 17 residues. Losses at the gene ends were 1 base for V and 6 bases for J; bases not matched to a gene: 12. CDR3 loop: CSARGLPTSGELNEQFF. Written as DNA, the CDR3 is TGCAGTGCTAGAGGGCTCCCAACTAGCGGGGAGCTCAATGAGCAGTTCTTC.

V gene TRBV19 combines with J gene TRBJ2-7; no definite D call. This CDR3 is built from 13 residues. Trimming left V 3 bases short and J 0 bases short, with 6 bases between. Per germline, CDR1 LNHDA and CDR2 SQIVND (reference sequence). This chain's CDR3 is CASSIGNSYEQYF. The CDR3 nucleotides read TGTGCCAGTAGTATTGGCAACTCCTACGAGCAGTACTTC. Together with reference TRBV19 and TRBJ2-7, the CDR3 gives the full variable domain: DGGITQSPKYLFRKEGQNVTLSCEQNLNHDAMYWYRQDPGQGLRLIYYSQIVNDFQKGDIAEGYSVSREKKESFPLTVTSAQKNPTAFYLCASSIGNSYEQYFGPGTRLTVT.

The genes are TRBV7-9 and TRBJ1-1, with D possibly matching TRBD1 (5 bases). Germline CDR1 is SEHNR and CDR2 is FQNEAQ (reference sequence). The CDR3 totals 11 residues. Trimming took 5 bases from V and 10 from J, leaving 11 bases between them. DNA of the CDR3: TGTGCCAGCAGCGGAAGGGACCTAGCTTTCTTT. Translation gives CASSGRDLAFF.